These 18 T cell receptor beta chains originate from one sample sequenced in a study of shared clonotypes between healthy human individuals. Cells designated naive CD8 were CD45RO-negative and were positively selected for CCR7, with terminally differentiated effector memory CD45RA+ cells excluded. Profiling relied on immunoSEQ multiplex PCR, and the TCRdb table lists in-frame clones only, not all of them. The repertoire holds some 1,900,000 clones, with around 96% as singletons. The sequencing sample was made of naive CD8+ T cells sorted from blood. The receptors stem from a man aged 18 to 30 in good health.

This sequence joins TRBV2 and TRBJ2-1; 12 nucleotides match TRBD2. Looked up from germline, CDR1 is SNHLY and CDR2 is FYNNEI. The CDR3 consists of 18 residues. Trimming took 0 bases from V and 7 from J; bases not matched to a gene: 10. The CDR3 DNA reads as TGTGCCAGCAGTGAAGCGCGTCCCCTAGCGGGGGGGCTGAATGAGCAGTTCTTC. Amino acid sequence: CASSEARPLAGGLNEQFF. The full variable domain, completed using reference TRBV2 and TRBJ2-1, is EPEVTQTPSHQVTQMGQEVILRCVPISNHLYFYWYRQILGQKVEFLVSFYNNEISEKSEIFDDQFSVERPDGSNFTLKIRSTKLEDSAMYFCASSEARPLAGGLNEQFFGPGTRLTVL.

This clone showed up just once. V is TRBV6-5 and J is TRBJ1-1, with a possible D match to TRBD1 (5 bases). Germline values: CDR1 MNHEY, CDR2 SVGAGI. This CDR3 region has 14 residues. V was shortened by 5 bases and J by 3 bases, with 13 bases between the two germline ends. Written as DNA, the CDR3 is TGTGCCAGCAGTCTCACGCGGGGGTACACTGAAGCTTTCTTT. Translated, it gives CASSLTRGYTEAFF.

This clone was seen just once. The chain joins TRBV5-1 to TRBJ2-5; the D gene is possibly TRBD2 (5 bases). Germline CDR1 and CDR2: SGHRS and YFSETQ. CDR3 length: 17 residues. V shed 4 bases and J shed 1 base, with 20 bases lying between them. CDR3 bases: TGCGCCAGCAGCGGGTCAGAGGGATGGGCTTTCCAAGAGACCCAGTACTTC. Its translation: CASSGSEGWAFQETQYF.

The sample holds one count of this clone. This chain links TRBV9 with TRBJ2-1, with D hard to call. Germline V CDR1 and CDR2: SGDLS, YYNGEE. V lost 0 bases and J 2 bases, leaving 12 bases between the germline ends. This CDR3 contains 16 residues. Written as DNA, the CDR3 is TGTGCCAGCAGCGTAGAAGGGCCGGTCGCCTACAATGAGCAGTTCTTC. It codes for CASSVEGPVAYNEQFF.

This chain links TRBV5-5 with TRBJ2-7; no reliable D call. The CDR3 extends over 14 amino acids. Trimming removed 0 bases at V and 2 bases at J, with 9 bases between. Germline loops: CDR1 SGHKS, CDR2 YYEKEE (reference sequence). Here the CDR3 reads CASSLGNPPYEQYF. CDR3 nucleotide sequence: TGTGCCAGCAGCTTGGGAAACCCACCCTACGAGCAGTACTTC.

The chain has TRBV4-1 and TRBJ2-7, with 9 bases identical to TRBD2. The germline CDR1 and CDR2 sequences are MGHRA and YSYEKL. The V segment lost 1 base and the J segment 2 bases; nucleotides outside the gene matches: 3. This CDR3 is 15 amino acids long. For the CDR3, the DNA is TGCGCCAGCAGCCAAGCTAGCGGGGCTCCCTACGAGCAGTACTTC. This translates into CASSQASGAPYEQYF.

The CDR3, as DNA: TGTGCCAGCAGCGTAGACCCCGACAGCCCAGAGACCCAGTACTTC. It encodes CASSVDPDSPETQYF. The chain uses TRBV9 and TRBJ2-5, with a possible D match to TRBD1 (5 bases). CDR3 length: 15 amino acids. V was shortened by 0 bases and J by 4 bases, with 13 bases between the two germline ends. Germline CDR1 and CDR2: SGDLS and YYNGEE.

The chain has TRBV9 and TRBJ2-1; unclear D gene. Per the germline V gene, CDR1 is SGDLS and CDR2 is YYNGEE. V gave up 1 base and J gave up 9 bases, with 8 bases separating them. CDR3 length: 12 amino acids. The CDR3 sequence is CASSVSAGEQFF. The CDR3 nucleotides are TGTGCCAGCAGCGTATCAGCCGGTGAGCAGTTCTTC.

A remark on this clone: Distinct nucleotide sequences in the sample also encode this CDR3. The CDR3 nucleotides read TGCGCCAGCAGCCAGGGAGCGGCCAGCTACGAGCAGTACTTC. It codes for CASSQGAASYEQYF. This rearrangement joins TRBV4-3 to TRBJ2-7; possibly TRBD2 for D (5 bases). From germline, CDR1 is LGHNA and CDR2 YSLEER. The germline V and J ends were trimmed by 3 bases and 3 bases, with 12 bases remaining between them. The length of the CDR3 is 14 residues.

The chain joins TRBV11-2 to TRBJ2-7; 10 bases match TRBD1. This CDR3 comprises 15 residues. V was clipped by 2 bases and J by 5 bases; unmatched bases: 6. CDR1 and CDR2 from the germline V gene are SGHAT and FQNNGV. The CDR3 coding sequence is TGTGCCAGCAGCTTACTCCGACAGGGGGCCGACGAGCAGTACTTC. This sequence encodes CASSLLRQGADEQYF.

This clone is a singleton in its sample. CDR3 residues: CASSLSRDEQYF. The CDR3 nucleotides read TGTGCCAGCAGCTTATCCAGGGACGAGCAGTACTTC. V is TRBV7-9 and J is TRBJ2-7; D is possibly TRBD1 (5 bases). Germline V gene lookup returns CDR1 SEHNR and CDR2 FQNEAQ (reference sequence). This CDR3 has 12 amino acids. Trimming removed 2 bases from V and 5 bases from J, with 7 bases in between.

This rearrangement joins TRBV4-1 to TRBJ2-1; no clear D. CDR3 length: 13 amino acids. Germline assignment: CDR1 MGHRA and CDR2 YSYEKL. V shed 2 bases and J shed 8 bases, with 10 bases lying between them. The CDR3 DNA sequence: TGCGCCAGCAGCCAATCCGGACGCGATGAGCAGTTCTTC. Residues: CASSQSGRDEQFF.

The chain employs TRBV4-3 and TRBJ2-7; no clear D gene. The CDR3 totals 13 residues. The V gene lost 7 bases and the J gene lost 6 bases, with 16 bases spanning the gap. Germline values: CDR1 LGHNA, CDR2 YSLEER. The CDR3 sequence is CASILNPVAEQYF. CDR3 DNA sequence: TGCGCCAGCATACTGAACCCGGTGGCCGAGCAGTACTTC.

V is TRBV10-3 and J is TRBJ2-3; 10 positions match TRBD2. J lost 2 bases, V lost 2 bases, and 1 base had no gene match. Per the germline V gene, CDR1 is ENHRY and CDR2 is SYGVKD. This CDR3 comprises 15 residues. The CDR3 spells CAISETSGNTDTQYF. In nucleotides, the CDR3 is TGTGCCATCAGTGAGACTAGCGGGAACACAGATACGCAGTATTTT.

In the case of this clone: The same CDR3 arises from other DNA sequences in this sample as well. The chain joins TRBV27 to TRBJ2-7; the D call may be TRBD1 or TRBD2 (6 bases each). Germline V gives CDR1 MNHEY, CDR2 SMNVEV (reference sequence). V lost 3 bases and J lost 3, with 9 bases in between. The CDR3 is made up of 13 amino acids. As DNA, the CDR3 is TGTGCCAGCAGTTTCCGGGGGCGCTACGAGCAGTACTTC. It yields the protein CASSFRGRYEQYF.

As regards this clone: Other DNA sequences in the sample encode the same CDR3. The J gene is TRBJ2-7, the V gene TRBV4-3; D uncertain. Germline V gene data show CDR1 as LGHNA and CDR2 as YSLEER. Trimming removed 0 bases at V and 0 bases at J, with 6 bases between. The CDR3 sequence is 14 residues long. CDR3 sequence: CASSQDAGSYEQYF. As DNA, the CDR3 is TGCGCCAGCAGCCAAGACGCTGGCTCCTACGAGCAGTACTTC.

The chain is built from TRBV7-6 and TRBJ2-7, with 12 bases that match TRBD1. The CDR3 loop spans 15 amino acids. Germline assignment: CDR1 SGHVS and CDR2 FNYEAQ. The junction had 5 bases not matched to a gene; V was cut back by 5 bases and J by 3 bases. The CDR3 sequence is CASSTGTGGLYEQYF. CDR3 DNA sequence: TGTGCCAGCAGCACCGGGACAGGGGGCCTCTACGAGCAGTACTTC.

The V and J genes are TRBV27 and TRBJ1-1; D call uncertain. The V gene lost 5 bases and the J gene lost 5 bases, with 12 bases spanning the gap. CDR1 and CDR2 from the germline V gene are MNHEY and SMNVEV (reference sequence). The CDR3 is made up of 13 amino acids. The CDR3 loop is CASSELRSTEAFF. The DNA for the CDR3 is TGTGCCAGCAGTGAACTCCGTTCAACTGAAGCTTTCTTT.